The sequence of this T cell receptor (beta chain) was determined in a study of control samples from healthy donors and cancer patients. The V gene lost 1 base and the J gene lost 5 bases, with 12 bases spanning the gap. From germline, CDR1 is LNHDA and CDR2 SQIVND (reference sequence). The CDR3 runs to 15 residues. Sequencing used immunoSEQ multiplex PCR; TCRdb keeps in-frame clones, though not all of them. The sample consists of 95,000 to 150,000 clones, over 75% of them appearing once. The sequenced material came from blood. The origin of this receptor is a man in his 60s in good health. The genes are TRBV19 and TRBJ1-5; no definite D call. The CDR3, as DNA: TGTGCCAGTAGTATAGCTTATATAGAATATCAGCCCCAGCATTTT. Encoded protein: CASSIAYIEYQPQHF.